These 8 T cell receptor beta chains were all obtained from the same sample, sequenced in a study of shared clonotypes between healthy human individuals. Data came from immunoSEQ multiplex PCR; TCRdb stores just in-frame clones and leaves some out. The repertoire includes roughly 1,000,000 clones, approximately 78% of them detected once, and roughly 0.55% sits in the top ten. The sequencing sample was made of memory CD4+ T cells from PBMCs. Noted subset: CD45RA-negative fraction. The receptors stem from a young man in good health. Some clones in this sample may be carry-over from other donors' samples.

J is TRBJ2-7 and V is TRBV7-2, with TRBD1 matching over 11 bases. Per the germline V gene, CDR1 is SGHTA and CDR2 is FQGNSA. With 4 bases clipped from V and 2 bases from J, the junction kept 4 bases outside the gene matches. This CDR3 comprises 15 residues. CDR3 region: CASSSPGQGAYEQYF. The DNA for the CDR3 is TGTGCCAGCAGCTCCCCGGGACAGGGGGCCTACGAGCAGTACTTC.

The CDR3 nucleotides are TGCGCCAGCAGCGCGGGACTAGCGGGAGCGGGCGAGCAGTACTTC. Encoded protein: CASSAGLAGAGEQYF. V gene TRBV5-1 combines with J gene TRBJ2-7; 14 bases map to TRBD2. CDR1 and CDR2 (germline): SGHRS, YFSETQ. Unmatched junction bases numbered 6, after V lost 4 bases and J lost 6 bases. CDR3 length equals 15 residues.

The V and J genes are TRBV27 and TRBJ2-1; TRBD2 matches at 7 bases. CDR1 MNHEY and CDR2 SMNVEV come from the germline V gene (reference sequence). The CDR3 runs to 15 residues. The V and J ends lost 3 bases and 6 bases, in that order; junction bases with no gene match: 8. The CDR3 nucleotides read TGTGCCAGCAGTTTGTGGGCTAGCGGACCCAATGAGCAGTTCTTC. This codes for CASSLWASGPNEQFF.

CDR3 sequence (DNA): TGTGCCAGCAGCTCGAGAATAGGACAGGATCAGCCCCAGCATTTT. Amino acid sequence: CASSSRIGQDQPQHF. This rearrangement joins TRBV7-2 to TRBJ1-5, with TRBD1 identical over 7 bases. The junction had 8 bases not matched to a gene; V was cut back by 4 bases and J by 5 bases. Germline values: CDR1 SGHTA, CDR2 FQGNSA. This CDR3 has 15 residues.

This chain joins TRBV5-1 and TRBJ1-5; D is uncertain. V lost 2 bases, J lost 5 bases, and 11 bases lay in between. The length of the CDR3 is 14 residues. Germline values: CDR1 SGHRS, CDR2 YFSETQ. In nucleotides, the CDR3 is TGCGCCAGCAGCTTCGGGCCAACGGATCAGCCCCAGCATTTT. The encoded protein is CASSFGPTDQPQHF. The entire variable domain, with the rest obtained from reference TRBV5-1 and TRBJ1-5, is as follows: KAGVTQTPRYLIKTRGQQVTLSCSPISGHRSVSWYQQTPGQGLQFLFEYFSETQRNKGNFPGRFSGRQFSNSRSEMNVSTLELGDSALYLCASSFGPTDQPQHFGDGTRLSIL.

Details on this clone: A much larger clone differs from this one at a single base, so this may be a read error. V usage is TRBV5-4 and J usage is TRBJ1-1; no definite D call. The CDR3 contains 12 residues. CDR1 and CDR2 from the germline V gene are SGHNT and YYREEE (reference sequence). Trimming removed 2 bases at V and 1 base at J, with 3 bases between. CDR3 in DNA: TGTGCCAGCAGCTTAACGAACACTGAAGCTTTCTTT. The encoded protein is CASSLTNTEAFF.

This clone occurred a few times. V and J are TRBV11-3 and TRBJ2-1, with D possibly TRBD1 on 5 matching bases. Trimming left V 1 base short and J 11 bases short, with 9 bases between. Germline lookup yields CDR1 SGHNT and CDR2 YENEEA. The CDR3 spans 12 residues. The CDR3 region is CASSLVQGKQFF. CDR3 DNA: TGTGCCAGCAGCTTAGTTCAGGGTAAGCAGTTCTTC.

This clone was detected only a few times. This rearrangement joins TRBV25-1 to TRBJ1-5; a possible D gene is TRBD1 (6 bases). The CDR3 length is 15 residues. The V end lost 5 bases, the J end lost 5 bases, and 16 bases lay between the germline ends. Germline values: CDR1 MGHDK, CDR2 SYGVNS. The CDR3 nucleotides are TGTGCCAGCAGTCTACAGGGATTGGAGCATCAGCCCCAGCATTTT. As protein: CASSLQGLEHQPQHF.